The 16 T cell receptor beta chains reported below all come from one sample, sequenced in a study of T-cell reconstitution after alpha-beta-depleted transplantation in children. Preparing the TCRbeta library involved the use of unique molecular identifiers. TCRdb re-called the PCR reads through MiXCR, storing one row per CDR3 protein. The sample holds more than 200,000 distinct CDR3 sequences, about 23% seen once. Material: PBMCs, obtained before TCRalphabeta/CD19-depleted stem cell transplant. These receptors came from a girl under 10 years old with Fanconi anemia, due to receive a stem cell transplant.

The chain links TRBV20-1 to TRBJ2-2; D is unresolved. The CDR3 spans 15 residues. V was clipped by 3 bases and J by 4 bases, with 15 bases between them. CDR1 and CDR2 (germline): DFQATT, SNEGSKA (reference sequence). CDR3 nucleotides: TGCAGTGCTAGTGTGGCAAGAGTGGGCACCGGGGAGCTGTTTTTT. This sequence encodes CSASVARVGTGELFF.

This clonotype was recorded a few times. The CDR3 coding sequence is TGTGCCAGCAGCGGCGAACCGGGATTTTACAATGAGCAGTTCTTC. It yields the protein CASSGEPGFYNEQFF. The chain couples TRBV7-2 to TRBJ2-1; possibly TRBD2 for D (5 bases). The CDR3 is 15 amino acids. The ends were cut back, 5 bases at V and 4 bases at J, with 15 bases in the middle. Germline-derived CDR1 and CDR2 are SGHTA and FQGNSA.

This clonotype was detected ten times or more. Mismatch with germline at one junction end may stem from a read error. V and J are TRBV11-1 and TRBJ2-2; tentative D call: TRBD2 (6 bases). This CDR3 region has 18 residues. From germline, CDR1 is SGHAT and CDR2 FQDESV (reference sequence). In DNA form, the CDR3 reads TGTGCCAGCAACTTACCTAGACCCGGGACTCCCAACACCGGGGAGCTGTTTTTT. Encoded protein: CASNLPRPGTPNTGELFF. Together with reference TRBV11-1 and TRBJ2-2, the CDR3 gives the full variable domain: EAEVAQSPRYKITEKSQAVAFWCDPISGHATLYWYRQILGQGPELLVQFQDESVVDDSQLPKDRFSAERLKGVDSTLKIQPAELGDSAMYLCASNLPRPGTPNTGELFFGEGSRLTVL.

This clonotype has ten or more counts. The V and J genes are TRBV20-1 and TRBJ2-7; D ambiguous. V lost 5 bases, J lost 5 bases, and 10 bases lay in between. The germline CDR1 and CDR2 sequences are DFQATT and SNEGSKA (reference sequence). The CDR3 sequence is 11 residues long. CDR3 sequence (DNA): TGCAGTGCTTTTCGACTCGACGAGCAGTACTTC. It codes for CSAFRLDEQYF.

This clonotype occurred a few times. The CDR3 DNA sequence: TGTGCCAGCAGCAAAGGTAAACTAGCGGGAGTACGGGAGCAGTTCTTC. It is translated as CASSKGKLAGVREQFF. This chain links TRBV21-1 with TRBJ2-1; the table assigns TRBD2, which was not confirmed against the DNA. TRBV21-1 has pseudogene status. CDR3 length equals 16 residues.

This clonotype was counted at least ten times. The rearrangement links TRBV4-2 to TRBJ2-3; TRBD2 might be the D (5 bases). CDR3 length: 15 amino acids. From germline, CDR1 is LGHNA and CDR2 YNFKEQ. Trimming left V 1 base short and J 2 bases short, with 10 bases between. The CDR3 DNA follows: TGTGCCAGCAGCCAAGTGGGGAGCGTCACAGATACGCAGTATTTT. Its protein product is CASSQVGSVTDTQYF.

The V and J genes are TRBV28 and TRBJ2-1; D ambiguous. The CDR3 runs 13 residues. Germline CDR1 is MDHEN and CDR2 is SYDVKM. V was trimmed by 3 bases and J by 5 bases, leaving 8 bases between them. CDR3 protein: CASSFPGDNEQFF. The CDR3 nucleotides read TGTGCCAGCAGTTTCCCAGGTGACAATGAGCAGTTCTTC.

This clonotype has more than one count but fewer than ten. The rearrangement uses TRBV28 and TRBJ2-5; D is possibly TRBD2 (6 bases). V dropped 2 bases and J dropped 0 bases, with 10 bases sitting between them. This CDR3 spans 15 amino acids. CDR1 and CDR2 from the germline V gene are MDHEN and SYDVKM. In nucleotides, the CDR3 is TGTGCCAGCAGTTTAGCGGGGCCGTACCAAGAGACCCAGTACTTC. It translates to CASSLAGPYQETQYF.

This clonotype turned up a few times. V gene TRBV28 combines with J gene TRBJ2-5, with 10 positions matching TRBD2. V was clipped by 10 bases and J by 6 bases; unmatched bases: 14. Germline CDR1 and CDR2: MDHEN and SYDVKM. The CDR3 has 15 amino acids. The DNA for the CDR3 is TGTGCCACTCGGGAGTTGGCTAGCGGGAGCCAGACCCAGTACTTC. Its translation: CATRELASGSQTQYF.

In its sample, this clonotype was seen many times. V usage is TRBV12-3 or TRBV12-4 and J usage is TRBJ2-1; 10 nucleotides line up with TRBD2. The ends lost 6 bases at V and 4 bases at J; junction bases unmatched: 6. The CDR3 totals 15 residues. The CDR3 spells CASRPGLAYYNEQFF. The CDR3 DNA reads TGTGCCAGCAGACCGGGACTAGCGTATTACAATGAGCAGTTCTTC.

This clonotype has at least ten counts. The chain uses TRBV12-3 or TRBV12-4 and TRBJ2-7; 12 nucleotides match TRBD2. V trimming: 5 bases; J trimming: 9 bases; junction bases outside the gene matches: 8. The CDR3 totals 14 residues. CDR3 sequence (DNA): TGTGCCAGCAGTGCGACTAGCGGGAGCAACGGGCAGTACTTC. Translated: CASSATSGSNGQYF.

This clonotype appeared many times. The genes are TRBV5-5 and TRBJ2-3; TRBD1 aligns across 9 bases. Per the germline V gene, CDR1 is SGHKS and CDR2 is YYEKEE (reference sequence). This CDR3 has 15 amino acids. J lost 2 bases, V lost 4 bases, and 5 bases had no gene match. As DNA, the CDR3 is TGTGCCAGCAGCCGGGGACAGGGAAACACAGATACGCAGTATTTT. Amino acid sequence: CASSRGQGNTDTQYF.

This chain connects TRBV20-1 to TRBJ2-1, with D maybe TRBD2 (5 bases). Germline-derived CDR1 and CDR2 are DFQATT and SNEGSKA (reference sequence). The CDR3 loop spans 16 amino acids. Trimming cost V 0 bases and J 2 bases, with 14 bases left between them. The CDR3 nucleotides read TGCAGTGCTAGAGATCTACGGGAAGGAACCTACAATGAGCAGTTCTTC. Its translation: CSARDLREGTYNEQFF.

The chain's CDR3 is CASSQAGTSGGDEQYF. As DNA, the CDR3 is TGTGCCAGCAGCCAAGCCGGGACTAGCGGGGGTGACGAGCAGTACTTC. This chain joins TRBV4-2 and TRBJ2-7, with 14 bases identical to TRBD2. CDR1 is LGHNA and CDR2 is YNFKEQ in the germline V gene. The CDR3 is 16 residues long. With 1 base clipped from V and 5 bases from J, the junction kept 4 bases outside the gene matches.

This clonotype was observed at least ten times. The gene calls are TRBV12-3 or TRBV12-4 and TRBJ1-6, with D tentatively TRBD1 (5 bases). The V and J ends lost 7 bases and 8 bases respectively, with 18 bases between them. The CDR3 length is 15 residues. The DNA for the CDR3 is TGTGCCAGCACCCTAAGTAGGGGCCCTTATTCACCCCTCCACTTT. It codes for CASTLSRGPYSPLHF.

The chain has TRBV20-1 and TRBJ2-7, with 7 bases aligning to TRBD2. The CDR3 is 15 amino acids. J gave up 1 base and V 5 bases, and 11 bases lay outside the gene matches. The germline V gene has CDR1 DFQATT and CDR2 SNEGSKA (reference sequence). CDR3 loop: CSAPFEREASYEQYF. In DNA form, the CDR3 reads TGCAGTGCTCCGTTCGAGCGGGAAGCATCCTACGAGCAGTACTTC.